This entry concerns a single T cell receptor (beta chain). This entry is derived from a study of response to subunit inactivated influenza vaccine. Germline CDR1 and CDR2: MNHNS and SASEGT. The CDR3 runs to 13 residues. V lost 1 base, J lost 5 bases, and 8 bases lay in between. One entry per CDR3 protein results from TCRdb running MiXCR on the RT-PCR reads. Among around 600,000 distinct CDR3 sequences listed, approximately 11% were seen once. These data were likewise used in another study, on T cells expressing NK-cell markers. That report notes: As the method of synthesis, 5'RACE template switching with UMIs yielded TCR beta cDNA.

The chain links TRBV6-1 to TRBJ1-2, with D hard to call. This clonotype was obtained from a man aged 45-65 years who received an inactivated influenza vaccine. The sequences come from PBMCs from blood, collected on the day of vaccination. CDR3 nucleotides: TGTGCCAGCAGTGAAGTCCCCGTGTATGGCTACACCTTC. Translation: CASSEVPVYGYTF.